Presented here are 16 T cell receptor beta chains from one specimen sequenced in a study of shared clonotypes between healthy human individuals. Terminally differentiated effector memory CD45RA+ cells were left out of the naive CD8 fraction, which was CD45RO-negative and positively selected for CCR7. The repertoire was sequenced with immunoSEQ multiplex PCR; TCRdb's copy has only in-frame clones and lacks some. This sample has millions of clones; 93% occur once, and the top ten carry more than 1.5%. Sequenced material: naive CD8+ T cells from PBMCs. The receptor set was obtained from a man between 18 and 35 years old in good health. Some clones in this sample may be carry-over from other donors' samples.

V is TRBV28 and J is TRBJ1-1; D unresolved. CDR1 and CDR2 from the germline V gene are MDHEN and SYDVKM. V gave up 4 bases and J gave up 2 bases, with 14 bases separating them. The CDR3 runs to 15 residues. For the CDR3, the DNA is TGTGCCAGCAGTTCGACGACCCACGCTAACACTGAAGCTTTCTTT. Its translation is CASSSTTHANTEAFF.

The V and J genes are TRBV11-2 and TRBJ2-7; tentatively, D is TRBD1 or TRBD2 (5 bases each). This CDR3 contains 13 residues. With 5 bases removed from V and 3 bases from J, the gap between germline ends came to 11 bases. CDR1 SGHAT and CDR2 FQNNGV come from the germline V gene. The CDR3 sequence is CASSTGRGYEQYF. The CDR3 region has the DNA TGTGCCAGCAGCACGGGACGGGGCTACGAGCAGTACTTC.

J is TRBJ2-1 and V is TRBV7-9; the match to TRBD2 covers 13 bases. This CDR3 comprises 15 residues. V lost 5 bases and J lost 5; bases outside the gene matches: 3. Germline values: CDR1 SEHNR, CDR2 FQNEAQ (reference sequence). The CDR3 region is CASSEGLAGHNEQFF. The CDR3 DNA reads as TGTGCCAGCAGCGAGGGACTAGCGGGACACAATGAGCAGTTCTTC.

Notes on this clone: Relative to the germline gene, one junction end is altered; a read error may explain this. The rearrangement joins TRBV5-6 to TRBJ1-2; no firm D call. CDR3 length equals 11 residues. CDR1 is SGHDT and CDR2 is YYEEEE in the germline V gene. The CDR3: CASSLQTTAYF. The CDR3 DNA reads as TGTGCCAGCAGCTTGCAGACGACTGCATACTTC.

The CDR3 loop reads CASSQGGEVSATFF. The CDR3 bases are TGCGCCAGCAGCCAAGGGGGGGAGGTATCAGCGACTTTCTTT. The rearrangement links TRBV4-3 to TRBJ1-1; tentative D call: TRBD1 (5 bases). V dropped 1 base and J dropped 12 bases, with 18 bases sitting between them. The CDR3 runs 14 residues. CDR1 and CDR2 (germline): LGHNA, YSLEER.

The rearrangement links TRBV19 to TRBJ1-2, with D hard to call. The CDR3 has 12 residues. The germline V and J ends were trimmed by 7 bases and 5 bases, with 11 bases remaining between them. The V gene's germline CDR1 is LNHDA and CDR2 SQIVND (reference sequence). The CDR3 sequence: CASTSNGYGYTF. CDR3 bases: TGTGCCAGTACCAGTAACGGGTATGGCTACACCTTC. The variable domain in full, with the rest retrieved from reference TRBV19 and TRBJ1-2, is DGGITQSPKYLFRKEGQNVTLSCEQNLNHDAMYWYRQDPGQGLRLIYYSQIVNDFQKGDIAEGYSVSREKKESFPLTVTSAQKNPTAFYLCASTSNGYGYTFGSGTRLTVV.

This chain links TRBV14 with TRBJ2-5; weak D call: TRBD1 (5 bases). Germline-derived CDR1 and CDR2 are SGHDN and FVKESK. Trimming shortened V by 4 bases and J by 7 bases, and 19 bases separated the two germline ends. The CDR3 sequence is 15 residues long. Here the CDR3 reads CASSPWGPKRGTQYF. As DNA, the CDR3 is TGTGCCAGCAGCCCGTGGGGCCCCAAAAGGGGGACCCAGTACTTC.

The CDR3 sequence is CASGDRGRNYEQYF. Written as DNA, the CDR3 is TGTGCCAGCGGGGACAGGGGGCGAAACTACGAGCAGTACTTC. The chain uses TRBV5-6 and TRBJ2-7; 12 nucleotides match TRBD1. The CDR3 is 14 amino acids. V gave up 7 bases and J gave up 3 bases; unmatched junction bases: 5. Germline-derived CDR1 and CDR2 are SGHDT and YYEEEE.

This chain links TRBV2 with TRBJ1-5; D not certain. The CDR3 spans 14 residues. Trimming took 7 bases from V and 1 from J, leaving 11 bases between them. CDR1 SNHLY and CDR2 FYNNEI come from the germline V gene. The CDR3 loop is CASKESASNQPQHF. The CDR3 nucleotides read TGTGCCAGCAAAGAGTCTGCAAGCAATCAGCCCCAGCATTTT.

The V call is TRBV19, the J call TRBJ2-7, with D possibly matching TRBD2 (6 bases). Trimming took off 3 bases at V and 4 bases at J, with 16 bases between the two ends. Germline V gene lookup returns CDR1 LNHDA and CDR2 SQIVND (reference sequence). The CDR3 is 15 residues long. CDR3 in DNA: TGTGCCAGTAGTATCCATGGGCCGGGAGCTTACGAGCAGTACTTC. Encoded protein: CASSIHGPGAYEQYF.

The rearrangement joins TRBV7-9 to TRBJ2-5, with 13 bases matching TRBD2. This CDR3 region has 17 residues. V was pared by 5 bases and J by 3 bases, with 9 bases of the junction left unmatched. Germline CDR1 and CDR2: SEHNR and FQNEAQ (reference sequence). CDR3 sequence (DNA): TGTGCCAGCAGCCTCGGACTAGCGGGAGCTCTGAAAGAGACCCAGTACTTC. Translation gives CASSLGLAGALKETQYF.

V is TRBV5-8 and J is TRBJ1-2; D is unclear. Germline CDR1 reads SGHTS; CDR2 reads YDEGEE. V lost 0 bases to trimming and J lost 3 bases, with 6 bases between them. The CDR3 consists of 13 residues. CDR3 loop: CASSLGQYYGYTF. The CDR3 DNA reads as TGTGCCAGCAGCTTGGGGCAGTACTATGGCTACACCTTC.

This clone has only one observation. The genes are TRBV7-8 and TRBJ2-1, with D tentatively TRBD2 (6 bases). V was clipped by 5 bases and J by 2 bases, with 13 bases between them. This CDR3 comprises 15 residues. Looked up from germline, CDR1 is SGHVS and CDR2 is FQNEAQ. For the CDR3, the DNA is TGTGCCAGCAGCCCGAGCGGGCGCACCTACAATGAGCAGTTCTTC. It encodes CASSPSGRTYNEQFF. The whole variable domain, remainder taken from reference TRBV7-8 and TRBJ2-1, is GAGVSQSPRYKVAKRGQDVALRCDPISGHVSLFWYQQALGQGPEFLTYFQNEAQLDKSGLPSDRFFAERPEGSVSTLKIQRTQQEDSAVYLCASSPSGRTYNEQFFGPGTRLTVL.

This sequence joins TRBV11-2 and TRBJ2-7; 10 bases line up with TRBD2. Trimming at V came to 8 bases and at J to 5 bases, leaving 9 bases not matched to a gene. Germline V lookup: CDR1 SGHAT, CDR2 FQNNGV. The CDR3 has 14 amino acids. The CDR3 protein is CASVGTSEANEQYF. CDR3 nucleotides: TGTGCCAGCGTAGGGACTAGCGAGGCCAACGAGCAGTACTTC.

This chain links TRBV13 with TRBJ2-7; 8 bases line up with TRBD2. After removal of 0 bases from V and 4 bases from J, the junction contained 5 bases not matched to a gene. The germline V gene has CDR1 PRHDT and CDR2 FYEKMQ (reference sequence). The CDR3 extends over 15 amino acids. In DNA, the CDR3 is TGTGCCAGCAGCTTAGGAAGCGGGAGAGGGTACGAGCAGTACTTC. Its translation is CASSLGSGRGYEQYF.

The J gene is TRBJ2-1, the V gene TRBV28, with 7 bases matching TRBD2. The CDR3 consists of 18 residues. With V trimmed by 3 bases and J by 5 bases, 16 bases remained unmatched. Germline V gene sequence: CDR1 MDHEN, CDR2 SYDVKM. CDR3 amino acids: CASSFATSTGTNHNEQFF. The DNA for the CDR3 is TGTGCCAGCAGTTTTGCCACTTCGACCGGGACTAACCACAATGAGCAGTTCTTC.